These T cell receptor beta chains were read from a single sample in a study of tumor-infiltrating lymphocytes in primary liver carcinoma. TCRdb independently ran MiXCR on the multiplex PCR reads; one entry per CDR3 protein. This table has 300,000 to 400,000 distinct CDR3 sequences, about 61% appearing once. The sample taken for sequencing was peripheral blood. These receptors originate from a man aged 35 to 55 with primary liver carcinoma and hepatitis B virus infection. CDR3s include the opening cysteine and the closing phenylalanine or tryptophan. A D gene is named only where the DNA matches it firmly. Not all rows give a size; the values are once, few, many and, for expanded clones, a class.

J	size	D	V	CDR3
TRBJ2-1	.	TRBD2	TRBV6-1	CASNLAGRIEFF
TRBJ2-5	few	TRBD1	TRBV6-1	CASSRTGETQYF
TRBJ2-1	.	.	TRBV7-9	CVSSDSLSENNEQFF
TRBJ1-4	.	.	TRBV11-2	CANRRARGANEKLLF
TRBJ2-7	.	TRBD1	TRBV11-2	CASSLCDRGITYKQYF
TRBJ2-3	few	.	TRBV10-3	CAISDLSTDTQYF
TRBJ2-7	.	.	TRBV6-5	CASSYSRVRTYEQYF
TRBJ2-7	.	.	TRBV4-1	CANSQEEGGSYEQYF
TRBJ2-3	.	.	TRBV5-5	CASSLTAGNGADTQYF
TRBJ2-2	.	TRBD1	TRBV12-3/TRBV12-4	CASREGTGGTGKMFF
TRBJ2-1	.	.	TRBV11-2	CASSLDRLATGFF